A selection of T cell receptor beta chains follows, all from one sample in a study of T cell responses to AZD1222 COVID-19 vaccine. Clones were read by immunoSEQ multiplex PCR, and TCRdb kept only the in-frame ones, dropping some. The sample yields 140,000 to 150,000 clones, approximately 90% seen once. The material sequenced was peripheral blood, taken on day 0 of AZD1222 vaccination. All receptors come from an adult in good health. The CDR3 runs from the conserved cysteine through the conserved F or W.

TRBV5-1 CASSFTGAGNTEAFF
TRBV7-9 CASSFEAGPAIAKNIQYF
TRBV7-9 CASSLFLAGSNTGELFF
TRBV7-2 CASSLAAEYEQFF
TRBV7-8 CASSQKGGTSVSYEQYF
TRBV10-3 CAISEYGTGSNQPQHF
TRBV6-5 CASSKDRLYGYTF
TRBV6-2/TRBV6-3 CASSNLAGVEQYF
TRBV13 CASSFRSSGYGYTF
TRBV13 CASSLGDRGRFNEKLFF